This T cell receptor (beta chain) comes out of a study of CD8+CD57+ T cells in acquired aplastic anemia. The wider study: The average for DNA from sorted CD4+ and CD8+ cells was 3 to 4 ug.

Study observations and caveats: Comparison of patients with controls identified approximately 28 shared CD8+ CDR3 sequences.

Genomic DNA templated the TCR beta VDJ and CDR3 profiling. TCRdb passed the reads through MiXCR, listing each CDR3 protein once. The profile shows approximately 170,000 distinct CDR3 sequences, about 45% of them singletons. Sequencing was done on patients that had shown CD8+CD57+ cell expansion by flow cytometry. As a group, the patients uniformly had severe acquired aplastic anemia. Patients had undergone no therapy by the time their blood was sampled. The sample holds a few counts of this clonotype. Its antigen is undetermined. The receptor was derived from a human donor with aplastic anemia. The specimen was sorted CD4+, CD8+, or CD8+CD57+ T cells (not recorded which) from PBMCs.

The CDR3 DNA reads TGTGCCAGCAGCCGCAGGCAGGGTGGACTCTACGAGCAGTACTTC. Its protein is CASSRRQGGLYEQYF. This chain connects TRBV7-8 to TRBJ2-7; the D gene could be TRBD1 or TRBD2 (5 bases each). Germline CDR1 is SGHVS and CDR2 is FQNEAQ. This CDR3 region has 15 residues. Trimming removed 5 bases at V and 3 bases at J, with 17 bases between.